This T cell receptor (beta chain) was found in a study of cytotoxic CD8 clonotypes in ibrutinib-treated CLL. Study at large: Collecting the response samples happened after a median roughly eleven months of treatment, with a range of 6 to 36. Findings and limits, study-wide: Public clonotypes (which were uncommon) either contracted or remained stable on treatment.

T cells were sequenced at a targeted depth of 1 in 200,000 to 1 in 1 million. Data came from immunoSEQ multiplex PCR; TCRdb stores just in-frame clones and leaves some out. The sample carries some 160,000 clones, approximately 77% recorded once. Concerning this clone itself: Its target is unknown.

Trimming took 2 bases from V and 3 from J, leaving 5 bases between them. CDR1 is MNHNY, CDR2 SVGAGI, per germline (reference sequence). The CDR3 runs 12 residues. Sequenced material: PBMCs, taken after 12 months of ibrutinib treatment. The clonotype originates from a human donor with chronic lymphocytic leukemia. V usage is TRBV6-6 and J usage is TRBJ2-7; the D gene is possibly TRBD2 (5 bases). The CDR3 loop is CASSYDYYEQYF. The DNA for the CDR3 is TGTGCCAGCAGTTACGACTACTACGAGCAGTACTTC.